The 31 T cell receptor beta chains in this list originate from one sample, sequenced in a study of cytomegalovirus exposure and HLA in healthy donors. The data were produced by immunoSEQ multiplex PCR, yet TCRdb's version contains in-frame clones alone and is incomplete. The data hold roughly 250,000 clones, with 90% observed a single time. Sample: PBMCs. Receptors originate from a woman between 18 and 30 years old in good health and CMV-seronegative.

This clone was observed a few times. V gene TRBV10-3 combines with J gene TRBJ1-1; D is undetermined. The CDR3 sequence is 12 residues long. Germline values: CDR1 ENHRY, CDR2 SYGVKD. The ends were cut back, 8 bases at V and 0 bases at J, with 7 bases in the middle. The CDR3 DNA reads as TGTGCCATCGGCCAGATGAACACTGAAGCTTTCTTT. Protein sequence: CAIGQMNTEAFF.

This clone is a singleton in its sample. DNA of the CDR3: TGTGCCAGCAGTACATCGACAGGGGAAGAGACCCAGTACTTC. This translates into CASSTSTGEETQYF. This rearrangement joins TRBV28 to TRBJ2-5; 8 bases align to TRBD1. Trimming cost V 5 bases and J 3 bases; bases outside gene matches: 5. CDR3 length: 14 amino acids. Germline assignment: CDR1 MDHEN and CDR2 SYDVKM.

The DNA of the CDR3 is TGTGCCAGCAGTCAGAGAGCGGGGGGGCCTTACAATGAGCAGTTCTTC. It yields the protein CASSQRAGGPYNEQFF. V usage is TRBV28 and J usage is TRBJ2-1; 10 nucleotides match TRBD2. The V segment lost 5 bases and the J segment 4 bases; nucleotides outside the gene matches: 8. CDR1 MDHEN and CDR2 SYDVKM come from the germline V gene. This CDR3 region has 16 residues. Together with reference TRBV28 and TRBJ2-1, the CDR3 gives the full variable domain: DVKVTQSSRYLVKRTGEKVFLECVQDMDHENMFWYRQDPGLGLRLIYFSYDVKMKEKGDIPEGYSVSREKKERFSLILESASTNQTSMYLCASSQRAGGPYNEQFFGPGTRLTVL.

This sequence joins TRBV7-9 and TRBJ1-4, with TRBD1 matching over 8 bases. V lost 4 bases and J lost 4; bases outside the gene matches: 8. Germline V gene lookup returns CDR1 SEHNR and CDR2 FQNEAQ (reference sequence). The CDR3 covers 16 residues. The CDR3 spells CASSSRTGRDNEKLFF. As DNA, the CDR3 is TGTGCCAGCAGCTCGCGGACAGGGAGAGATAATGAAAAACTGTTTTTT.

The gene calls are TRBV2 and TRBJ2-3, with 7 positions matching TRBD1. The CDR3 sequence is 12 residues long. V shed 7 bases, J shed 5 bases, and the junction held 3 bases outside the gene matches. Germline CDR1 and CDR2: SNHLY and FYNNEI. This chain's CDR3 is CASNQGVDTQYF. As DNA, the CDR3 is TGTGCCAGCAATCAGGGGGTAGATACGCAGTATTTT.

The chain couples TRBV28 to TRBJ2-6; D is perhaps TRBD1 (6 bases). This CDR3 is built from 17 residues. Between the trimmed V and J ends, which lost 4 bases and 0 bases, there was a span of 13 bases. From germline, CDR1 is MDHEN and CDR2 SYDVKM. CDR3: CASSSRDTHSGANVLTF. The DNA of the CDR3 is TGTGCCAGCAGTTCTAGGGACACGCACTCTGGGGCCAACGTCCTGACTTTC. The variable domain in full, completed from reference TRBV28 and TRBJ2-6, reads DVKVTQSSRYLVKRTGEKVFLECVQDMDHENMFWYRQDPGLGLRLIYFSYDVKMKEKGDIPEGYSVSREKKERFSLILESASTNQTSMYLCASSSRDTHSGANVLTFGAGSRLTVL.

This clone was picked up a small number of times. The chain uses TRBV7-8 and TRBJ2-7; possibly TRBD2 for D (6 bases). This CDR3 contains 14 residues. Trimming pared 2 bases from V and 2 bases from J, leaving 10 bases between. Germline V gene sequence: CDR1 SGHVS, CDR2 FQNEAQ. The CDR3 protein is CASSLSSGAYEQYF. The CDR3 DNA reads TGTGCCAGCAGCTTATCGTCGGGGGCCTACGAGCAGTACTTC.

This chain joins TRBV19 and TRBJ1-4; 8 positions agree with TRBD1. With V trimmed by 7 bases and J by 7 bases, 11 bases remained unmatched. Germline values: CDR1 LNHDA, CDR2 SQIVND (reference sequence). The CDR3 has 15 amino acids. CDR3 residues: CASNPDRDRGEKLFF. CDR3 in DNA: TGTGCCAGTAACCCGGACAGGGACCGGGGTGAAAAACTGTTTTTT. The variable domain in full, with the rest retrieved from reference TRBV19 and TRBJ1-4, is DGGITQSPKYLFRKEGQNVTLSCEQNLNHDAMYWYRQDPGQGLRLIYYSQIVNDFQKGDIAEGYSVSREKKESFPLTVTSAQKNPTAFYLCASNPDRDRGEKLFFGSGTQLSVL.

V is TRBV5-1 and J is TRBJ1-1, with D unclear. The germline V and J ends were trimmed by 2 bases and 1 base, with 9 bases remaining between them. Germline loops: CDR1 SGHRS, CDR2 YFSETQ. CDR3 size: 14 residues. CDR3 loop: CASSFVSGNTEAFF. The CDR3 DNA reads as TGCGCCAGCAGCTTCGTGTCAGGGAACACTGAAGCTTTCTTT.

A few counts support this clone. V gene TRBV28 combines with J gene TRBJ2-5; D possibly corresponds to TRBD2 (5 bases). Germline V gene lookup returns CDR1 MDHEN and CDR2 SYDVKM. The V end lost 4 bases, the J end lost 7 bases, and 19 bases lay between the germline ends. The CDR3 is 15 residues long. The CDR3 spells CASSSWTGTRVTQYF. CDR3 bases: TGTGCCAGCAGTTCCTGGACGGGAACAAGAGTGACCCAGTACTTC.

The rearrangement uses TRBV23-1 and TRBJ2-1; TRBD1 matches 10 bases. TRBV23-1 is an ORF, and what it does is uncertain. V trimming: 0 bases; J trimming: 7 bases; junction bases outside the gene matches: 9. This CDR3 has 17 residues. The CDR3 spells CASSQSISGTGDNEQFF. The CDR3 nucleotides are TGCGCCAGCAGTCAATCGATTTCGGGGACAGGGGATAATGAGCAGTTCTTC.

CDR3 nucleotide sequence: TGCGCCAGCAGCTTGGCCGGCGGGGACCAAGAGACCCAGTACTTC. This codes for CASSLAGGDQETQYF. The rearrangement links TRBV5-1 to TRBJ2-5, with D perhaps TRBD2 (6 bases). V lost 0 bases and J lost 0, with 9 bases in between. The CDR3 has 15 amino acids. Germline lookup yields CDR1 SGHRS and CDR2 YFSETQ.

The chain joins TRBV2 to TRBJ2-3; D is perhaps TRBD1 (5 bases). The V gene's germline CDR1 is SNHLY and CDR2 FYNNEI. The CDR3 sequence is 15 residues long. V gave up 11 bases and J gave up 0 bases, with 18 bases separating them. The DNA of the CDR3 is TGTGCCGGTTCCCAGACAGTTTCTAGCACAGATACGCAGTATTTT. Amino acid sequence: CAGSQTVSSTDTQYF.

The chain has TRBV5-1 and TRBJ2-5, with TRBD1 as a possible D gene (6 bases). The CDR3 consists of 15 residues. V was pared by 5 bases and J by 5 bases, with 19 bases between. Germline CDR1 reads SGHRS; CDR2 reads YFSETQ. The CDR3 protein is CASRTGHRERETQYF. Written as DNA, the CDR3 is TGCGCCAGCAGGACGGGACATCGGGAAAGGGAGACCCAGTACTTC.

The rearrangement links TRBV10-3 to TRBJ2-1, with 7 bases aligning to TRBD2. The CDR3 is 15 residues long. J gave up 4 bases and V 6 bases, and 9 bases lay outside the gene matches. Germline loops: CDR1 ENHRY, CDR2 SYGVKD. CDR3 sequence (DNA): TGTGCCATCAGGGACCCAGCGGGGTATTACAATGAGCAGTTCTTC. This codes for CAIRDPAGYYNEQFF.

The chain links TRBV6-5 to TRBJ1-1; the D gene is possibly TRBD1 (5 bases). The CDR3 contains 13 residues. The V end was cut by 11 bases, the J end by 4 bases, with 17 bases between. From germline, CDR1 is MNHEY and CDR2 SVGAGI. CDR3 in DNA: TGTGCCGCACGATGGCAGGGAAGCACTGAAGCTTTCTTT. It is translated as CAARWQGSTEAFF.

The chain uses TRBV5-1 and TRBJ2-7; 13 bases agree with TRBD2. V lost 4 bases and J lost 6; bases outside the gene matches: 7. The CDR3 spans 15 residues. CDR1 and CDR2 (germline): SGHRS, YFSETQ. CDR3 residues: CASSDGLAGVTEQYF. The CDR3 DNA reads TGCGCCAGCAGCGACGGACTAGCGGGGGTAACCGAGCAGTACTTC.

This chain connects TRBV5-8 to TRBJ1-4, with TRBD1 matching over 10 bases. CDR3 size: 14 residues. V lost 4 bases to trimming and J lost 13 bases; unmatched junction nucleotides: 10. In germline, CDR1 is SGHTS, CDR2 YDEGEE. The CDR3 DNA reads TGTGCCAGCAGCCCTCGACAGGGGGCCCAGCGACTGTTTTTT. Translation gives CASSPRQGAQRLFF.

This sequence joins TRBV5-1 and TRBJ2-1; 9 nucleotides line up with TRBD2. The CDR3 totals 15 residues. V lost 2 bases and J lost 2; bases outside the gene matches: 2. Germline V CDR1 and CDR2: SGHRS, YFSETQ. The chain's CDR3 is CASSFSGGPYNEQFF. Here the CDR3 DNA reads TGCGCCAGCAGCTTTAGCGGGGGACCCTACAATGAGCAGTTCTTC. Filled out from reference TRBV5-1 and TRBJ2-1, the complete variable domain reads KAGVTQTPRYLIKTRGQQVTLSCSPISGHRSVSWYQQTPGQGLQFLFEYFSETQRNKGNFPGRFSGRQFSNSRSEMNVSTLELGDSALYLCASSFSGGPYNEQFFGPGTRLTVL.

V and J are TRBV7-2 and TRBJ1-5; D remains ambiguous. CDR3 size: 15 residues. V was trimmed by 4 bases and J by 6 bases, leaving 16 bases between them. Germline CDR1 reads SGHTA; CDR2 reads FQGNSA. CDR3 in DNA: TGTGCCAGCAGCTCCAGCGGCGTCAACAGTCAGCCCCAGCATTTT. This codes for CASSSSGVNSQPQHF.

The chain recombines TRBV14 with TRBJ2-5; no reliable D call. The CDR3 length is 15 residues. The germline V gene has CDR1 SGHDN and CDR2 FVKESK. Trimming removed 0 bases from V and 2 bases from J, with 10 bases in between. The CDR3 is CASSQDRGRQETQYF. CDR3 nucleotides: TGTGCCAGCAGCCAAGATCGCGGCAGACAAGAGACCCAGTACTTC.

The V call is TRBV7-6, the J call TRBJ2-2; TRBD1 is a possible D gene (5 bases). CDR1 and CDR2 from the germline V gene are SGHVS and FNYEAQ. This CDR3 has 18 amino acids. The V gene lost 6 bases and the J gene lost 2 bases, with 22 bases spanning the gap. The CDR3 DNA is TGTGCCAGCAGTCGGAACCCGGGCGGACACGATAACACCGGGGAGCTGTTTTTT. Residues: CASSRNPGGHDNTGELFF.

This CDR3 reads CASNRRTNQPQHF. CDR3 in DNA: TGTGCCAGTAATAGACGGACTAATCAGCCCCAGCATTTT. The chain couples TRBV19 to TRBJ1-5; D is uncertain. The CDR3 is 13 amino acids. V dropped 7 bases and J dropped 4 bases, with 11 bases sitting between them. CDR1 is LNHDA, CDR2 SQIVND, per germline (reference sequence).

This clone appeared a few times. The V gene is TRBV4-1, the J gene TRBJ1-2, with D possibly being TRBD1 (5 bases). Germline CDR1 and CDR2: MGHRA and YSYEKL. This CDR3 region has 16 residues. V lost 1 base, J lost 0 bases, and 12 bases lay in between. CDR3 nucleotides: TGCGCCAGCAGCCAAGTAGAGGGACTAGCTAACTATGGCTACACCTTC. Its translation is CASSQVEGLANYGYTF.

This rearrangement joins TRBV2 to TRBJ2-3; D might be TRBD2 (7 bases). The CDR3 sequence is 14 residues long. CDR1 SNHLY and CDR2 FYNNEI come from the germline V gene. Trimming pared 6 bases from V and 4 bases from J, leaving 14 bases between. The CDR3 reads CASSGGGGADTQYF. The CDR3, as DNA: TGTGCCAGCAGCGGAGGGGGGGGCGCAGATACGCAGTATTTT.

V and J are TRBV29-1 and TRBJ1-1; no firm D call. The CDR3 has 13 residues. Trimming took 0 bases from V and 7 from J, leaving 12 bases between them. Germline V gene lookup returns CDR1 SQVTM and CDR2 ANQGSEA. The CDR3 bases are TGCAGCGTTGAAGAGGCGAGGGAGGGTGAAGCTTTCTTT. The encoded protein is CSVEEAREGEAFF.

The chain is built from TRBV15 and TRBJ2-3; 7 nucleotides align to TRBD2. V lost 8 bases and J lost 1; bases outside the gene matches: 6. This CDR3 spans 14 amino acids. CDR1 and CDR2 from the germline V gene are LNHNV and YYDKDF (reference sequence). CDR3 residues: CATETREGTDTQYF. The CDR3 nucleotides are TGTGCCACCGAGACCCGGGAGGGCACAGATACGCAGTATTTT.

The chain joins TRBV5-1 to TRBJ1-6, with 8 bases matching TRBD1. The germline gives CDR1 SGHRS, CDR2 YFSETQ. The CDR3 totals 18 residues. Trimming cost V 2 bases and J 7 bases; bases outside gene matches: 14. CDR3 sequence: CASSLEPDRVIGNSPLHF. The CDR3 DNA sequence: TGCGCCAGCAGCTTAGAGCCGGACAGGGTTATTGGAAATTCACCCCTCCACTTT. Complete variable domain (other parts from reference TRBV5-1 and TRBJ1-6): KAGVTQTPRYLIKTRGQQVTLSCSPISGHRSVSWYQQTPGQGLQFLFEYFSETQRNKGNFPGRFSGRQFSNSRSEMNVSTLELGDSALYLCASSLEPDRVIGNSPLHFGNGTRLTVT.

The chain uses TRBV4-1 and TRBJ2-2; 7 bases are a match to TRBD2. V shed 1 base, J shed 5 bases, and the junction held 4 bases outside the gene matches. The CDR3 has 15 residues. Germline CDR1 is MGHRA and CDR2 is YSYEKL. This chain's CDR3 is CASSQAGRGTGELFF. The CDR3 region has the DNA TGCGCCAGCAGCCAAGCAGGGCGGGGGACCGGGGAGCTGTTTTTT.

This clone was seen just once. The rearrangement links TRBV4-3 to TRBJ2-3; 7 nucleotides line up with TRBD2. Unmatched junction bases numbered 9, after V lost 3 bases and J lost 0 bases. CDR1 LGHNA and CDR2 YSLEER come from the germline V gene. This CDR3 is 17 amino acids long. CDR3 sequence (DNA): TGCGCCAGCAGCCAGGGCCCTGGACTAGTCAGCACAGATACGCAGTATTTT. Its translation is CASSQGPGLVSTDTQYF.

The chain links TRBV27 to TRBJ1-2, with D hard to call. Germline values: CDR1 MNHEY, CDR2 SMNVEV (reference sequence). The V end was cut by 3 bases, the J end by 7 bases, with 18 bases between. This CDR3 has 15 residues. The CDR3 sequence is CASSFSDTFLGGYTF. The CDR3 bases are TGTGCCAGCAGTTTTAGCGACACTTTCTTGGGTGGCTACACCTTC.